This TCR beta chain was sequenced in a study of monozygotic twins with inflammatory bowel disease (dated by TCRdb to 2018 to 2020). Regarding the complete study: A total of some 30 monozygotic twin pairs were included in the full study, comprising nine German pairs (four IBD-concordant, five IBD-discordant) and 19 IBD-discordant Danish pairs. Within discordant pairs, disease-associated traits were sought mainly by comparing IBD patients with their genetically identical healthy co-twins. Each individual had, on average, about 151 000 unique TCRalpha sequences and 181 000 unique TCRbeta sequences available for analysis. Broader findings and caveats from the paper: Measured by the inverse Simpson index, TCRbeta repertoire diversity was lower in IBD patients than in their healthy co-twins. Distinction between different T cell subtypes could not be achieved in the analysis. Concordant and discordant twins showed no difference in repertoire similarity, possibly because of limited statistical power. Differing immunosuppressive treatments among patients may have added background noise and inter-individual variability to the repertoires. The results gave no support for a single strong signal or clonotype linked to IBD. Compared with healthy twins, IBD patients had fewer clonotypes in common with other individuals, a difference most pronounced in patients showing signs of disease activity.

Details on this clonotype: Its antigen specificity is not known.

The germline V gene yields MNHNS for CDR1 and SASEGT for CDR2. The CDR3 spans 13 residues, from the cysteine through the phenylalanine. No DNA appears here. The method behind the library was 5' RACE. For each TCR library, 3,500 to 4,500 ng of total RNA was used. For each sample, cDNA was synthesized in eight separate reactions using SMARTScribe reverse transcriptase. Unique molecular identifiers containing a 6-nucleotide sample barcode were introduced through template switching during cDNA synthesis. Amplification of TCRalpha and TCRbeta cDNA involved two nested PCRs of approximately 16 and 10 cycles, and each PCR was followed by bead purification. Before amplification, cDNA was treated with uracil DNA-glycosylase and purified using the QIAquick PCR purification kit. The second PCR added Illumina TruSeq-compatible adapters along with sample-specific barcodes. TapeStation and Qubit were used to check library quality and concentration, and around 5.3 ng of each library was pooled. Sequencing of pooled libraries was carried out on an Illumina HiSeq2500 single-index Rapid Run using 2 x 100 bp reads and custom sequencing primers. Regarding the original processing steps: MiGEC version 1.2.6 was used for UMI-based consensus assembly, which corrected PCR and sequencing errors. MiXCR version 2.1.1 was used to carry out V(D)J alignment, clonotype assembly and CDR3 extraction. To normalise gene usage, clonotype sharing and MAIT/NKT TCR abundance, the top 1000, 10 000 and 20 000 clonotypes in each sample were analysed. Diversity was computed as the inverse Simpson index with the vegan R package after downsampling to 27 000 UMIs. Paired Mann-Whitney U tests on discordant twin pairs were used, with Benjamini-Hochberg multiple-testing correction. Each entry corresponds to one CDR3 protein sequence from reads that TCRdb reprocessed, and DNA is not given. The V and J calls come from TCRdb's annotation, not from the publication. The table for this sample lists around 380,000 distinct CDR3 sequences. Less than 2.5% of the sample is held by the ten biggest clonotypes.

From each donor, an approximately 2.3 ml peripheral blood sample was drawn into PAXgene tubes and stored at -80 degrees C. Without any T cell sorting, total RNA was extracted from whole blood using the PAXgene blood miRNA kit on an automated QIAcube. Peripheral blood from monozygotic twin pairs who were concordant or discordant for inflammatory bowel disease underwent deep TCRalpha and TCRbeta repertoire profiling using unique molecular barcoding. For every twin pair, smoking habits were documented, and each individual was categorised as a current, former or never smoker. Recombination linked TRBV6-1 to TRBJ2-5; TCRdb's D call, TRBD1, is unchecked because there is no DNA. The sequenced sample was blood. The clonotype comes from a human donor with ulcerative colitis or Crohn's disease, or a healthy co-twin of an affected twin (not recorded which). The CDR3 protein sequence reads: CASSVQGQETQYF.